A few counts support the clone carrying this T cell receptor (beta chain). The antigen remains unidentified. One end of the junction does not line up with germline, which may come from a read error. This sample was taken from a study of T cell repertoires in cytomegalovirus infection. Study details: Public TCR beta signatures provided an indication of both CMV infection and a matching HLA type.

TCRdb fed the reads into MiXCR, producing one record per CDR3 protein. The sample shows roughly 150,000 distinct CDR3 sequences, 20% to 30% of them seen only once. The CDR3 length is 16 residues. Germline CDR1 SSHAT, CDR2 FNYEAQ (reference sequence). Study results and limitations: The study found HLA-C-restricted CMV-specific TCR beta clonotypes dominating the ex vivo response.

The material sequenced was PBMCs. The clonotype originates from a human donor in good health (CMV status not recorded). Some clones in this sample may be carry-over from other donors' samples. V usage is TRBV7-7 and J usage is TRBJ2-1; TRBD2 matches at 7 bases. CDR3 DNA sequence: TGTGCTAGCAGCTTATCGTTGCGGGAGAGGGCCAATGAGCAGTTCTTC. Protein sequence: CASSLSLRERANEQFF.